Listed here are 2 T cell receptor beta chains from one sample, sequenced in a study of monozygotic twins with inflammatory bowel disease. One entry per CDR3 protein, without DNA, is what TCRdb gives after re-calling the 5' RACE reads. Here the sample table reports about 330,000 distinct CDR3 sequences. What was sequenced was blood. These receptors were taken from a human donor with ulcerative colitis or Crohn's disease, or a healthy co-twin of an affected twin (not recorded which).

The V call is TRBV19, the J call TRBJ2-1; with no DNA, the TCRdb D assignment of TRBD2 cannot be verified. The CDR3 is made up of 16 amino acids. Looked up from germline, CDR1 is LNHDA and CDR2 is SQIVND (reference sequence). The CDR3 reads CASSISSGRALNEQFF.

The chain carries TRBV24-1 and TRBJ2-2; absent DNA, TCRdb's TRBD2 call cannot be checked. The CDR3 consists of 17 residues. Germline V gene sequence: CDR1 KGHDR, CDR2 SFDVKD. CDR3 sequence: CATSDKLGGANTGELFF.